The 24 T cell receptor beta chains given below trace back to one sample, sequenced in a study of blood T cell repertoires in COVID-19 (dated by TCRdb to the early 2020s). Library generation was performed with the immunoSEQ multiplex PCR assay. TCRdb's version of the immuneACCESS table is confined to in-frame rearrangements and falls short of the full clone set. An unresolved V gene accounts for under half of the shortfall where checked; the remainder is of unknown origin. This sample lists 50,000 to 65,000 clones; over 75% were detected once. The ten largest clones represent about 3.2% of the sample. Sequencing was done on a sample of peripheral blood. The receptors were sampled from a man aged 50-60 years with active COVID-19.

The chain uses TRBV10-3 and TRBJ2-2; 12 bases align to TRBD2. CDR3 length equals 17 residues. The J segment lost 2 bases and the V segment lost 6 bases, leaving 7 bases of the junction unmatched. Germline loops: CDR1 ENHRY, CDR2 SYGVKD. Here the CDR3 reads CAIRIPLAGGNTGELFF. CDR3 DNA sequence: TGTGCCATCAGGATTCCACTAGCGGGGGGAAACACCGGGGAGCTGTTTTTT.

The chain carries TRBV2 and TRBJ1-1; D is unclear. The CDR3 length is 13 residues. The germline gives CDR1 SNHLY, CDR2 FYNNEI. Trimming removed 6 bases from V and 2 bases from J, with 10 bases in between. CDR3 nucleotide sequence: TGTGCCAGCAGACTAAGCCCAAACACTGAAGCTTTCTTT. Translating it yields CASRLSPNTEAFF.

Here the CDR3 DNA reads TGTGCCAGCAGCTTAGATAAGAGCGGGGGGCCGAGGGAGACCCAGTACTTC. Protein sequence: CASSLDKSGGPRETQYF. The rearrangement links TRBV11-2 to TRBJ2-5, with 9 nucleotides matching TRBD2. The ends lost 0 bases at V and 5 bases at J; junction bases unmatched: 10. Looked up from germline, CDR1 is SGHAT and CDR2 is FQNNGV. The CDR3 contains 17 residues.

This sequence joins TRBV7-9 and TRBJ1-2; 9 nucleotides match TRBD1. Trimming at V came to 4 bases and at J to 7 bases, leaving 7 bases not matched to a gene. Per germline, CDR1 SEHNR and CDR2 FQNEAQ (reference sequence). This CDR3 comprises 14 residues. CDR3 DNA sequence: TGTGCCAGCAGCTCCGAATCGACAGGGGGTGGCTACACCTTC. Encoded protein: CASSSESTGGGYTF.

The J gene is TRBJ2-3, the V gene TRBV29-1, with 11 bases identical to TRBD2. CDR3 length equals 14 residues. Germline assignment: CDR1 SQVTM and CDR2 ANQGSEA. Trimming took 7 bases from V and 0 from J; bases not matched to a gene: 3. The CDR3 DNA follows: TGCAGCGGAGCTAGCGGGGGGAGCACAGATACGCAGTATTTT. Its translation is CSGASGGSTDTQYF.

The J gene is TRBJ2-2, the V gene TRBV11-2; tentatively, D is TRBD2 (6 bases). The V and J ends lost 3 bases and 5 bases respectively, with 13 bases between them. CDR1 SGHAT and CDR2 FQNNGV come from the germline V gene. This CDR3 has 15 residues. The CDR3 spells CASSLDGGRTGELFF. CDR3 coding DNA: TGTGCCAGCAGCTTGGACGGAGGGAGGACCGGGGAGCTGTTTTTT.

The chain uses TRBV6-6 and TRBJ2-1, with D maybe TRBD2 (6 bases). From germline, CDR1 is MNHNY and CDR2 SVGAGI (reference sequence). V lost 4 bases and J lost 9, with 13 bases in between. This CDR3 has 13 amino acids. This CDR3 is CASSSHREIEQFF. DNA of the CDR3: TGTGCCAGCAGTTCTCACCGGGAGATTGAGCAGTTCTTC.

The V gene is TRBV6-5, the J gene TRBJ1-4, with 7 bases matching TRBD1. Per germline, CDR1 MNHEY and CDR2 SVGAGI. The CDR3 is 14 residues long. The trim removed 0 bases at V and 5 bases at J, leaving 0 bases unmatched. The DNA for the CDR3 is TGTGCCAGCAGTTACTCGGACAGGAATGAAAAACTGTTTTTT. The encoded protein is CASSYSDRNEKLFF.

The rearrangement joins TRBV21-1 to TRBJ2-1; the D call of TRBD1 is as the table states it, not checked on the DNA. TRBV21-1 is labeled a pseudogene. The CDR3 totals 14 residues. CDR3 sequence: CASTTPGHNNEQFF. CDR3 sequence (DNA): TGTGCCAGCACCACCCCGGGACACAACAATGAGCAGTTCTTC.

The chain combines TRBV6-2 or TRBV6-3 with TRBJ2-1; 7 nucleotides agree with TRBD1. This CDR3 is 16 amino acids long. The germline CDR1 and CDR2 sequences are MNHEY and SVGEGT. Germline trimming cut 3 bases from V and 4 bases from J; bases unmatched to any gene: 9. The CDR3: CASSYPAGGQYNEQFF. The CDR3 DNA reads TGTGCCAGCAGTTATCCCGCAGGGGGACAGTACAATGAGCAGTTCTTC.

This chain links TRBV5-4 with TRBJ2-1; possible D gene TRBD2, 6 bases. The germline V gene encodes CDR1 SGHNT and CDR2 YYREEE (reference sequence). Trimming cost V 1 base and J 3 bases, with 11 bases left between them. The CDR3 is made up of 15 amino acids. The CDR3, as DNA: TGTGCCAGCAGCTTGAATGCGGGGCGCTACAATGAGCAGTTCTTC. It codes for CASSLNAGRYNEQFF. Full variable domain (remainder filled in from reference TRBV5-4 and TRBJ2-1): ETGVTQSPTHLIKTRGQQVTLRCSSQSGHNTVSWYQQALGQGPQFIFQYYREEENGRGNFPPRFSGLQFPNYSSELNVNALELDDSALYLCASSLNAGRYNEQFFGPGTRLTVL.

This clone showed up just once. This chain connects TRBV5-1 to TRBJ2-3, with TRBD2 matching 9 bases. The germline V gene encodes CDR1 SGHRS and CDR2 YFSETQ. The CDR3 contains 16 residues. V was clipped by 1 base and J by 4 bases; unmatched bases: 7. The CDR3 protein is CASSLISGGVSDTQYF. In nucleotides, the CDR3 is TGCGCCAGCAGCTTGATTAGCGGGGGAGTTTCAGATACGCAGTATTTT.

The CDR3 nucleotides are TGCAGCGTTCCGGGACACAGCTACGAGCAGTACTTC. Amino acids: CSVPGHSYEQYF. The chain combines TRBV29-1 with TRBJ2-7, with a tentative D call TRBD1 (6 bases). Germline V gives CDR1 SQVTM, CDR2 ANQGSEA. V was trimmed by 5 bases and J by 3 bases, leaving 11 bases between them. CDR3 length equals 12 residues.

As for this clone: Without the conserved terminal phenylalanine or tryptophan, this CDR3 likely stems from a read error. The DNA is omitted, as the CDR3 cannot be located on it reliably, and the CDR3 follows TCRdb's listing. This chain uses TRBV21-1 with TRBJ2-7; the D call in the table, TRBD2, was not verified against the DNA. TRBV21-1 is marked as a pseudogene. From its first to its last residue, the CDR3 has 9 amino acids. CDR3 loop: CASSIPPSG.

J is TRBJ1-2 and V is TRBV5-1; 10 nucleotides agree with TRBD1. With 4 bases clipped from V and 0 bases from J, the junction kept 9 bases outside the gene matches. CDR1 and CDR2 from the germline V gene are SGHRS and YFSETQ. The CDR3 covers 17 residues. CDR3 bases: TGCGCCAGCAGCCCGGGGGGGACAGGGGCCTCTAACTATGGCTACACCTTC. Translated, it gives CASSPGGTGASNYGYTF.

The chain recombines TRBV6-2 or TRBV6-3 with TRBJ1-2, with D maybe TRBD1 (5 bases). Trimming cost V 0 bases and J 7 bases, with 6 bases left between them. This CDR3 spans 12 amino acids. Germline-derived CDR1 and CDR2 are MNHEY and SVGEGT. CDR3: CASSYSQGGYTF. The CDR3 DNA follows: TGTGCCAGCAGTTACTCGCAGGGTGGCTACACCTTC.

This chain connects TRBV18 to TRBJ1-1; D is possibly TRBD1 (5 bases). The CDR3 is 13 residues long. Germline assignment: CDR1 KGHSH and CDR2 LQKENI. The V gene lost 4 bases and the J gene lost 8 bases, with 14 bases spanning the gap. The CDR3 region is CASSRGGPNEAFF. In DNA, the CDR3 is TGTGCCAGCTCACGGGGGGGACCAAACGAAGCTTTCTTT.

The chain is built from TRBV27 and TRBJ1-2; 7 bases match TRBD1. V trimming: 0 bases; J trimming: 6 bases; junction bases outside the gene matches: 7. The germline gives CDR1 MNHEY, CDR2 SMNVEV (reference sequence). CDR3 length equals 15 residues. The CDR3 coding sequence is TGTGCCAGCAGTTTATCGGATAGGGGGCCCCATGGCTACACCTTC. Amino acid sequence: CASSLSDRGPHGYTF.

The rearrangement joins TRBV24-1 to TRBJ2-1; 13 bases match TRBD2. The junction had 12 bases not matched to a gene; V was cut back by 3 bases and J by 2 bases. This CDR3 is 20 amino acids long. Germline values: CDR1 KGHDR, CDR2 SFDVKD. Here the CDR3 DNA reads TGTGCCACCAGTGATGGCGGTCGGACTAGCGGGGGCCACCCCTACAATGAGCAGTTCTTC. Encoded protein: CATSDGGRTSGGHPYNEQFF.

The chain recombines TRBV12-3 or TRBV12-4 with TRBJ1-2; 8 bases line up with TRBD1. With 6 bases clipped from V and 6 bases from J, the junction kept 6 bases outside the gene matches. The CDR3 consists of 13 residues. The CDR3 protein is CASRGTGRDGYTF. CDR3 nucleotide sequence: TGTGCCAGCAGGGGGACAGGAAGGGATGGCTACACCTTC.

This sequence joins TRBV5-6 and TRBJ2-1; 10 bases match TRBD1. The length of the CDR3 is 14 residues. The V gene end was trimmed by 0 bases and the J gene end by 8 bases; junction bases not matched to a gene: 2. CDR1 and CDR2 (germline): SGHDT, YYEEEE. CDR3 sequence (DNA): TGTGCCAGCAGCTTGGGGACAGGGGGAGATGAGCAGTTCTTC. Protein product: CASSLGTGGDEQFF.

The CDR3 sequence is CASSQDRGRDNSYEQYF. The CDR3 coding sequence is TGCGCCAGCAGCCAAGATAGAGGTCGAGATAACTCCTACGAGCAGTACTTC. The chain combines TRBV4-1 with TRBJ2-7, with D unclear. V shed 0 bases and J shed 0 bases, with 15 bases lying between them. This CDR3 is built from 17 residues. Germline V gene data show CDR1 as MGHRA and CDR2 as YSYEKL.

J is TRBJ1-4 and V is TRBV6-5; 7 bases are a match to TRBD1. V lost 8 bases, J lost 6 bases, and 9 bases stayed unmatched. The germline CDR1 and CDR2 sequences are MNHEY and SVGAGI. CDR3 size: 14 residues. The CDR3 loop is CASGRPGTDEKLFF. The CDR3 nucleotides read TGTGCCAGCGGGAGACCTGGGACAGATGAAAAACTGTTTTTT.

The CDR3 DNA is TGTGCCAGTAGTTGGGGCCGTTTGAGCTATGGCTACACCTTC. It translates to CASSWGRLSYGYTF. The chain has TRBV19 and TRBJ1-2, with D perhaps TRBD1 (5 bases). V gave up 5 bases and J gave up 4 bases, with 14 bases separating them. The CDR3 has 14 amino acids. Germline V gene data show CDR1 as LNHDA and CDR2 as SQIVND (reference sequence).